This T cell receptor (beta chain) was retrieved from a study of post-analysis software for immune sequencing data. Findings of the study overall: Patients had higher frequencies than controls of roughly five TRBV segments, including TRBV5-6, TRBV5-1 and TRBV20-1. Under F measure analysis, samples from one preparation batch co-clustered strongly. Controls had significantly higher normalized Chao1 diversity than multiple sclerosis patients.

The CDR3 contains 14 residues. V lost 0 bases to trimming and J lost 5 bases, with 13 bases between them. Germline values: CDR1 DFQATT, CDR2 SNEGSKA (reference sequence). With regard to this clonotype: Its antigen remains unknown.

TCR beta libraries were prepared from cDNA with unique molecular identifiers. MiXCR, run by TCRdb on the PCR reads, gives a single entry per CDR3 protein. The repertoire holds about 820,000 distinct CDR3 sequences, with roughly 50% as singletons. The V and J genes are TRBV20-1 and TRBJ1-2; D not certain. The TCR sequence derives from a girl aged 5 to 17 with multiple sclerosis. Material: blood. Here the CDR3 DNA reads TGCAGTGCTAGAGATTTCCGGGCTCAATATGGCTACACCTTC. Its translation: CSARDFRAQYGYTF.